This T cell receptor (beta chain) was recorded in a study of blood T cell repertoires in COVID-19. As for the study in general: PBMCs, B-cell-depleted T cells, or T cells were the source of the cDNA or gDNA that made up the material.

Looked up from germline, CDR1 is SGHDN and CDR2 is FVKESK. This CDR3 spans 15 amino acids. The J segment lost 5 bases and the V segment lost 2 bases, leaving 7 bases of the junction unmatched. This clone came up once. This table comes from immunoSEQ multiplex PCR, and its TCRdb copy is limited to in-frame clones, with some not included. The sample has about 320,000 clones, about nine tenths seen once. This sequence originates from a young woman who had recovered from COVID-19. Sequenced material: PBMCs or T cells enriched from blood (not recorded which). The V call is TRBV14, the J call TRBJ2-7, with 9 bases matching TRBD1. CDR3 sequence reads: CASSQSDRGFNEQYF. The CDR3 bases are TGTGCCAGCAGCCAATCCGACAGGGGGTTCAACGAGCAGTACTTC.